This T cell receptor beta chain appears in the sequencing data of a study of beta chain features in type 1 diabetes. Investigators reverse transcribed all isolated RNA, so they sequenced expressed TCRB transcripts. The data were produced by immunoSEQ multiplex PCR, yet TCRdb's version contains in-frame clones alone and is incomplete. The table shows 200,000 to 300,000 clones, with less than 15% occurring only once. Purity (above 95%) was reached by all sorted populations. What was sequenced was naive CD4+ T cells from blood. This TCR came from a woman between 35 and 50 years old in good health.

CDR3: CASSQRQGGGYTF. DNA for the CDR3: TGCGCCAGCAGCCAAAGGCAGGGGGGAGGCTACACCTTC. This chain connects TRBV4-1 to TRBJ1-2; 7 bases are shared with TRBD1. Germline CDR1 MGHRA, CDR2 YSYEKL. This CDR3 is 13 amino acids long. V lost 2 bases, J lost 8 bases, and 5 bases stayed unmatched.